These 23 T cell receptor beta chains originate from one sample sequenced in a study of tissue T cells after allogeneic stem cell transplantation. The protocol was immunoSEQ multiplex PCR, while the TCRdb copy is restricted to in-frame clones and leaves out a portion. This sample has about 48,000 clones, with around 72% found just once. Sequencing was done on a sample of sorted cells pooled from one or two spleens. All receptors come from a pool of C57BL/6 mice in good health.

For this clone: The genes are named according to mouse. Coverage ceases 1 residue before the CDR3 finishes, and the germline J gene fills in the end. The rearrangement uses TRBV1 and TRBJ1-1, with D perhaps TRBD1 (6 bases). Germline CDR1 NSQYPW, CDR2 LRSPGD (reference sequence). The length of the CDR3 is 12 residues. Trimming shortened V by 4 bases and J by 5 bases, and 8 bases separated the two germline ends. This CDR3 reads CTCSEGGTEVFF. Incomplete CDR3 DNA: TGCACCTGCAGTGAGGGGGGGACAGAAGTCTTC.

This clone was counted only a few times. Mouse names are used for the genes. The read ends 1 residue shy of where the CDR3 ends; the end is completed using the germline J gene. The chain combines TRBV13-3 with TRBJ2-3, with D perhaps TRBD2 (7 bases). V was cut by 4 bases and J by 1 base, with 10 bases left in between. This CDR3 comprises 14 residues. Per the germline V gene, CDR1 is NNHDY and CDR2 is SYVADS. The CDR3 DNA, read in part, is TGTGCCAGCAGTAGGGGGGCGCGTGCAGAAACGCTGTAT. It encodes CASSRGARAETLY. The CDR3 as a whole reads CASSRGARAETLYF.

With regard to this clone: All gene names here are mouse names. Here the CDR3 reads CASSFGTGGGAETLYF. Incomplete CDR3 DNA: TGTGCCAGCAGCTTTGGGACTGGGGGGGGTGCAGAAACGCTGTAT. The rearrangement links TRBV3 to TRBJ2-3; 13 positions match TRBD2. The observed sequence ends 1 residue before the CDR3 terminus, with the missing tail filled in from the germline J gene. This CDR3 has 16 residues. Trimming removed 3 bases from V and 1 base from J; junction bases left unmatched: 1. Per germline, CDR1 SNHLY and CDR2 FYNGKV (reference sequence).

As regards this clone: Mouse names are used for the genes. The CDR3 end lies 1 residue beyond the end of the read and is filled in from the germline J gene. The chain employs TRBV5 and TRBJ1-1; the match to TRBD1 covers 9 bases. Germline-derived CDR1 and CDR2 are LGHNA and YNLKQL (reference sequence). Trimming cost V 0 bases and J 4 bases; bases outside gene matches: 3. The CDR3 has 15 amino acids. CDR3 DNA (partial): TGTGCCAGCAGCCAAGACGGGACAGGGTCCACAGAAGTCTTC. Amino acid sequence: CASSQDGTGSTEVF. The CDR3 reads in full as CASSQDGTGSTEVFF.

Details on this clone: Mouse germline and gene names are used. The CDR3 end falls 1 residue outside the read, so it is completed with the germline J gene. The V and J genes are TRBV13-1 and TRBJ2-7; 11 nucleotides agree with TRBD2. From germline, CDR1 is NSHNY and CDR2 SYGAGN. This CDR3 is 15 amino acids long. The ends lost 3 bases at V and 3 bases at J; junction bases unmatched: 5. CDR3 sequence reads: CASSAKLGGRYEQYF. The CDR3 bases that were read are TGTGCCAGCAGTGCCAAACTGGGGGGGCGCTATGAACAGTAC.

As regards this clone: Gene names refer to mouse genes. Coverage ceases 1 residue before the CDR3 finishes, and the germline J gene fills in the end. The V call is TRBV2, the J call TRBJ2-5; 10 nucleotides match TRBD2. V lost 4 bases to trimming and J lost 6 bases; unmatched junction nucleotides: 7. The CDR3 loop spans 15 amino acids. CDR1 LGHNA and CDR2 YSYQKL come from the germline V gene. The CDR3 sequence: CASSPPRDWGDTQYF. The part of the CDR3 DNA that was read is TGTGCCAGCAGCCCCCCCCGGGACTGGGGTGACACCCAGTAC.

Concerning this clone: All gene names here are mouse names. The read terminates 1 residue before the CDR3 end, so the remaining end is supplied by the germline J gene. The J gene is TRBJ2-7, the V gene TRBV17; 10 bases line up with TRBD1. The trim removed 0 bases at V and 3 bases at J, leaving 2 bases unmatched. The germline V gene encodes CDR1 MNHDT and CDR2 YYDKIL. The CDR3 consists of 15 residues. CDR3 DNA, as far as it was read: TGTGCTAGCAGTAGAGATGGGACAGGGGTCTATGAACAGTAC. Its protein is CASSRDGTGVYEQY. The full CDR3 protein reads CASSRDGTGVYEQYF.

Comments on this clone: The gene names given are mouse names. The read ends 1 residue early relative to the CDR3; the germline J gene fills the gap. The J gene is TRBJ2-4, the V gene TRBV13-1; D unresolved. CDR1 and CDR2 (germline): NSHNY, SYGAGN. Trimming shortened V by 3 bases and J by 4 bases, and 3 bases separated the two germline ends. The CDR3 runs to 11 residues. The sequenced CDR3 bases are TGTGCCAGCAGTGGAAAAAACACCTTGTAC. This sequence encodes CASSGKNTLY. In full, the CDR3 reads CASSGKNTLYF.

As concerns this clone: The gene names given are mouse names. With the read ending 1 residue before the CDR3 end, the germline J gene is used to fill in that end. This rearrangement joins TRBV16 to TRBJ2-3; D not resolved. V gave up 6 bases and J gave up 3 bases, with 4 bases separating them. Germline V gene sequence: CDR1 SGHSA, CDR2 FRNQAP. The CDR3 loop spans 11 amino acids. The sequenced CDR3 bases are TGTGCAAGCAGTGGGGCAGAAACGCTGTAT. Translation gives CASSGAETLY. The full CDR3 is CASSGAETLYF. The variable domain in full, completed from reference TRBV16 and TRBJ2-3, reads NAGVIQTPRHKVTGKGQEATLWCEPISGHSAVFWYRQTIVQGLEFLTYFRNQAPIDDSGMPKERFSAQMPNQSHSTLKIQSTQPQDSAVYLCASSGAETLYFGSGTRLTVL.

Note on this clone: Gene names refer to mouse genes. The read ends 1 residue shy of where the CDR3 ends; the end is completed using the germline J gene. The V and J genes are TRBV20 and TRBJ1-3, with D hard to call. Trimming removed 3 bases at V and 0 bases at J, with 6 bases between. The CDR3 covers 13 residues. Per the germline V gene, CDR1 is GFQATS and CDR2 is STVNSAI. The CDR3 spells CGASKNSGNTLYF. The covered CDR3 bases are TGTGGTGCTAGCAAAAATTCTGGAAATACGCTCTAT.

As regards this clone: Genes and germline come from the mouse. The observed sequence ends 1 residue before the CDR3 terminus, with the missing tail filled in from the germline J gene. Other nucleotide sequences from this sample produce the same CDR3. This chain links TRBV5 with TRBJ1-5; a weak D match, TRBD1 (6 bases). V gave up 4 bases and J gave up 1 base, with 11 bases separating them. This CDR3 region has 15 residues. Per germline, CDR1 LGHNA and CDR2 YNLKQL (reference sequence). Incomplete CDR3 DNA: TGTGCCAGCAGCCCGCCCGGGACAAACAACCAGGCTCCGCTT. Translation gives CASSPPGTNNQAPL. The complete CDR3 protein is CASSPPGTNNQAPLF.

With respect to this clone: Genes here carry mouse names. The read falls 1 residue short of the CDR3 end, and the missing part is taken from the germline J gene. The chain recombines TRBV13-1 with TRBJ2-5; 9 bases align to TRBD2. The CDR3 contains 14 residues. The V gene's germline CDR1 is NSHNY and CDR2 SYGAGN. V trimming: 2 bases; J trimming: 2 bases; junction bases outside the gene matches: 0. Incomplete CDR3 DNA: TGTGCCAGCAGTGACTGGGGGGGCCAAGACACCCAGTAC. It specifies CASSDWGGQDTQY. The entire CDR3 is CASSDWGGQDTQYF.

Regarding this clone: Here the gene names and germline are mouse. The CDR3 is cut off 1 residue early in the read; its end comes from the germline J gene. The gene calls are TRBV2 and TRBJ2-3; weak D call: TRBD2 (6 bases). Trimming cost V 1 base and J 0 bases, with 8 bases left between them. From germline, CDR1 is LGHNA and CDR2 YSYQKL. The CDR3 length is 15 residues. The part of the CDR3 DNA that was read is TGTGCCAGCAGCCAAGTAGGGACTAGTGCAGAAACGCTGTAT. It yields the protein CASSQVGTSAETLY. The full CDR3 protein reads CASSQVGTSAETLYF.

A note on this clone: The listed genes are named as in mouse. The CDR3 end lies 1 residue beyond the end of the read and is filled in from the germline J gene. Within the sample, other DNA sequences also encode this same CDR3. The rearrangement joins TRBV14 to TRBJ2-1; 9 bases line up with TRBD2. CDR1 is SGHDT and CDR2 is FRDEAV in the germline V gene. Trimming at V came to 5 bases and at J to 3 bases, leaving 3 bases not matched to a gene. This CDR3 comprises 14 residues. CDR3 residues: CASSPWGGYAEQFF. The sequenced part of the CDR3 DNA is TGTGCCAGCAGCCCCTGGGGGGGCTATGCTGAGCAGTTC.

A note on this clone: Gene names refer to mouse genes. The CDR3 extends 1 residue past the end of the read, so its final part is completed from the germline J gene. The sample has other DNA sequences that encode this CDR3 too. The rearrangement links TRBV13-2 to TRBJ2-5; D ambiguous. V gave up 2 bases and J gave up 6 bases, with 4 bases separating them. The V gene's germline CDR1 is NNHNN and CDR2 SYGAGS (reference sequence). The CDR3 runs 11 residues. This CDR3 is CASGDGDTQYF. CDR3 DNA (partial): TGTGCCAGCGGTGACGGGGACACCCAGTAC.

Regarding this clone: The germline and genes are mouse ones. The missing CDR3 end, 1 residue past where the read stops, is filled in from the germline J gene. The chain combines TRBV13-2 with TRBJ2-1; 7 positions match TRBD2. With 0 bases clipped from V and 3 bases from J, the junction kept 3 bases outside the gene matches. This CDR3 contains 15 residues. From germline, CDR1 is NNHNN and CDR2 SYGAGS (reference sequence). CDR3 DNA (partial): TGTGCCAGCGGTGATGCTGGGGGAAGCTATGCTGAGCAGTTC. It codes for CASGDAGGSYAEQF. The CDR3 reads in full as CASGDAGGSYAEQFF.

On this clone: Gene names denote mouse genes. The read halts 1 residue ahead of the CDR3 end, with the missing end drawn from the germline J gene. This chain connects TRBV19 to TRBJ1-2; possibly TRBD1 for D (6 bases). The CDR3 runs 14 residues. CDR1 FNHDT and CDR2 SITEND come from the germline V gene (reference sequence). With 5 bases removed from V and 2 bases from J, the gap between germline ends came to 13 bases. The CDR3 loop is CASSPGGANSDYTF. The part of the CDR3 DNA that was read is TGTGCCAGCAGCCCCGGGGGCGCGAACTCCGACTACACC.

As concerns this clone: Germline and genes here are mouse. CDR3: CASSPRENTLYF. The CDR3 bases that were read are TGTGCCAGCAGTCCCAGGGAAAACACCTTGTAC. The rearrangement joins TRBV13-3 to TRBJ2-4; tentative D call: TRBD1 (5 bases). The read halts 1 residue ahead of the CDR3 end, with the missing end drawn from the germline J gene. The CDR3 loop spans 12 amino acids. Deletions cut 4 bases from V and 4 bases from J, with 7 bases between. Germline lookup yields CDR1 NNHDY and CDR2 SYVADS.

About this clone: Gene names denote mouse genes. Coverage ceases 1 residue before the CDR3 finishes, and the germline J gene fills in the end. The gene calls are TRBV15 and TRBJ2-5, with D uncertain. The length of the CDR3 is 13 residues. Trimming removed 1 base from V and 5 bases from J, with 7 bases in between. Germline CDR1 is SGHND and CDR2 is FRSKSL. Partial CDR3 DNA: TGTGCCAGCAGTTTAGAGAGGGCAGACACCCAGTAC. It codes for CASSLERADTQY. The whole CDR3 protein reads CASSLERADTQYF.

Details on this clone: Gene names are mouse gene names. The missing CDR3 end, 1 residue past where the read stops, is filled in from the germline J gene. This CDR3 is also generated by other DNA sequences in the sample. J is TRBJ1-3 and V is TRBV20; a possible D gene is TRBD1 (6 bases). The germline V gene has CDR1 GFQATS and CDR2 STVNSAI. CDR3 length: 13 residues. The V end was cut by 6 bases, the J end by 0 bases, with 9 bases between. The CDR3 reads CGARDNSGNTLYF. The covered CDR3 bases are TGTGGTGCCCGGGACAATTCTGGAAATACGCTCTAT. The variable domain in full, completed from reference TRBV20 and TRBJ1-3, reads GALVYQYPRRTICKSGTSMRMECQAVGFQATSVAWYRQSPQKTFELIALSTVNSAIKYEQNFTQEKFPISHPNLSFSSMTVLNAYLEDRGLYLCGARDNSGNTLYFGEGSRLIVV.

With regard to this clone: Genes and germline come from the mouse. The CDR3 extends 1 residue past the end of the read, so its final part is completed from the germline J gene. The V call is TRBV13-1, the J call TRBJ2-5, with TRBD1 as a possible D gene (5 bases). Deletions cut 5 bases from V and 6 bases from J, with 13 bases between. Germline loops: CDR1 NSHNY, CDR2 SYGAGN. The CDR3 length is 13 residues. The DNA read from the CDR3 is TGTGCCAGCAGCCAAAGGGGAGGGGACACCCAGTAC. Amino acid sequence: CASSQRGGDTQY. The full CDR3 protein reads CASSQRGGDTQYF.

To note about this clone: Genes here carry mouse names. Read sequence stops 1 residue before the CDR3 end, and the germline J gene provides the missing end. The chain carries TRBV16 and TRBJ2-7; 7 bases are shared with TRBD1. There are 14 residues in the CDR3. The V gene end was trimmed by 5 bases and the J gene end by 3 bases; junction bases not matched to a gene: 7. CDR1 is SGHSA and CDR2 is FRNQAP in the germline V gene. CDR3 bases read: TGTGCAAGCAGCACCCGACAGGGCCTCTATGAACAGTAC. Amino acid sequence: CASSTRQGLYEQY. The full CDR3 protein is CASSTRQGLYEQYF.

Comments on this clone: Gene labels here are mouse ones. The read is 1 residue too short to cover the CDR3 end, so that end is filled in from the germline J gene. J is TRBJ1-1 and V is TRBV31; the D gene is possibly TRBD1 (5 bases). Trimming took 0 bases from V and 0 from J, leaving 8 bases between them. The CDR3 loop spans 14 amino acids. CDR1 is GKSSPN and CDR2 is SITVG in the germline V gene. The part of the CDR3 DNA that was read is TGTGCCTGGAGTCTACACAGGTCAAACACAGAAGTCTTC. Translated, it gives CAWSLHRSNTEVF. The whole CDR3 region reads CAWSLHRSNTEVFF.